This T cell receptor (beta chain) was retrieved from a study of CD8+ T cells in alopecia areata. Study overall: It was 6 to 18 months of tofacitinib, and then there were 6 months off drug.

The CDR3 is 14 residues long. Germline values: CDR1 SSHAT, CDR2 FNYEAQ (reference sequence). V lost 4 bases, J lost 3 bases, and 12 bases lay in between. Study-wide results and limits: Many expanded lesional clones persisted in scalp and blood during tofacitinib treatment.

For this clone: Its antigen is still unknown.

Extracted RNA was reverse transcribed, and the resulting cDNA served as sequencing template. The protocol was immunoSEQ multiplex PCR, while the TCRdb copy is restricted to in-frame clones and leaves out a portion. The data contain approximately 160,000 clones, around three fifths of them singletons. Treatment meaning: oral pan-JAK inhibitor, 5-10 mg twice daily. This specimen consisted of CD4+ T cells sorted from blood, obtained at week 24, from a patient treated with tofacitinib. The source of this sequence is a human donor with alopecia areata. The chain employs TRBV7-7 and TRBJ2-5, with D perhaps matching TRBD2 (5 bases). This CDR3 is CASSSGSGKETQYF. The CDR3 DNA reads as TGTGCCAGCAGCTCCGGAAGCGGCAAAGAGACCCAGTACTTC.